This T cell receptor beta chain emerged from a study of T cells in Graves' hyperthyroidism and ophthalmopathy (dated by TCRdb to about 2019). The study in broad terms: Peripheral blood was sampled at the time of initial diagnosis, prior to any treatment. For training and testing, the 95 to 100 patients in the discovery cohort were randomly divided in a 7:3 ratio. The paper reports TCR Vbeta CDR3 sequencing of more than 120 peripheral blood samples: 43 ophthalmopathy, fewer than 80 hyperthyroidism and 17 progressor patients. Prospective prediction of ophthalmopathy was tested in an independent validation cohort consisting of 18 to 20 hyperthyroidism patients and 15 or so patients who later progressed to ophthalmopathy. In addition, the study compared T-cell repertoires in thyroid tissue and in blood from about six Graves' hyperthyroidism patients. After blood sampling, hyperthyroidism patients were treated with methimazole at a starting dose of 30 mg daily, and ophthalmopathy patients were treated with high-dose intravenous methylprednisolone. To identify TCR V-J signatures that set the groups apart, the researchers used a discovery cohort of about a hundred patients, made up of approximately 43 with Graves' ophthalmopathy and about 55 with stable Graves' hyperthyroidism. On the study overall, not on this receptor specifically: Most expanded thyroid clonotypes (frequency above 0.001) were also found in blood, which suggests that blood repertoires may mirror thyroid immune responses. A model built on a 13 V-J signature distinguished ophthalmopathy from stable hyperthyroidism, reaching roughly 88% sensitivity and approximately 81% specificity in cross-validation and 80%/75% in testing. No statistical method was used to set the sample size in advance, and investigators knew the group allocation. In validation, the model predicted progression to ophthalmopathy a median of around six months before onset, with over 60% sensitivity and about 75% specificity.

The sample holds many counts of this clonotype. What this receptor recognizes is not known. No per-base quality is available; no much larger clone lies one base away. Trimming at the junction amounts to 6 bases on V and 1 base on J, and the germline ends lie 7 bases apart. The CDR3 measures 14 amino acids from cysteine to phenylalanine. Of all the DNA, just the CDR3 is kept, 42 bases in frame from base 1. TCR beta CDR3 regions were amplified from RNA transcripts. For the first round of RT-PCR on the TCR CDR3, the HTBI primer set was used together with the Qiagen OneStep RT-PCR kit. The libraries were constructed in a second round of multiplex PCR and then size-selected and purified. The libraries were sequenced on an Illumina HiSeq2000 using paired-end 100 bp reads. The study's own analysis went as follows. SOAPnuke was used to process the raw data, removing reads that contained adapters or uncalled bases, had a mean Phred below 15, or lacked an exact match to the constant primer or identifier. COPE v1.2.5 was used to merge the high-quality paired reads, and each unique nucleotide sequence was defined as a clonotype. Clonotypes were aligned to IMGT TRBV, TRBD and TRBJ reference segments using MiTCR v1.1. Analysis was restricted to V-J combinations with a frequency above 0.0001, which covered about 99% of repertoires. A TCS score was defined as the ratio between F50 (clonal expansion) and ExV (chaos), using BLOSUM62-based TCRdist between CDR3 peptides within each V-J. Welch's t-statistics and random forest reduced 500 to 550 V-J features to about 13, which were used in a naive Bayes classifier (R e1071). The public reads were quality trimmed at Q25 with fastp and then assembled into clones with MiXCR by TCRdb, keeping productive beta chains. Each entry merges the rows of one CDR3 protein and shows their most common DNA and genes. What appears here as the V and J calls and clone size reflects TCRdb's work, not the paper's. This sample comprises 300,000 or so distinct CDR3 sequences, 15% to 20% of them detected only once. The ten largest clones capture about 51% of the sample.

In the ophthalmopathy patients, disease was moderately to severely active, with a Clinical Activity Score of 3 or more, a NOSPECS grade of 4 or more, and a duration of less than 3 months. The study excluded patients with uncontrolled infections, other autoimmune diseases, pregnancy or lactation. Diagnoses relied on clinical symptoms, serum thyroxine and TRAb, thyroid ultrasound and orbital computed tomography. Ficoll-Paque density gradient centrifugation was used to isolate PBMCs from around 9.1 ml of fresh peripheral blood. Total RNA was extracted using Trizol reagent, and RNA quality was assessed on an Agilent 2100 Bioanalyzer.

The chain uses TRBV12-3 or TRBV12-4 and TRBJ2-6, with the D gene too uncertain to name. This sequence was found in a woman in her fifties or sixties with Graves' ophthalmopathy. The material sequenced was blood. The DNA sequence is TGTGCCAGCAGCGATACATCTGGGGCCAACGTCCTGACTTTC. Translated, this gives CASSDTSGANVLTF.